These T cell receptor beta chains were read from a single sample in a study of cytomegalovirus exposure and HLA in healthy donors. Here immunoSEQ multiplex PCR was the method, and the copy in TCRdb shows in-frame clones only, minus some. The data contain around 200,000 clones, around 83% of them singletons. Sequenced: PBMCs. The source is a girl aged 5-17 years in good health and CMV-seronegative. Both conserved end residues are part of each CDR3. A D gene is named only where the DNA matches it firmly. The size of a clone is reported for some rows only, either as once, few or many, or as a class for expanded clones.

D: TRBD2; V: TRBV5-4; size: .; J: TRBJ2-1; CDR3: CASGGLAGESSNEQFF; DNA: TGTGCCAGCGGGGGACTAGCGGGAGAGTCTTCCAATGAGCAGTTCTTC
D: .; V: TRBV6-5; size: .; J: TRBJ2-7; CDR3: CASRSTRSAYEQYF; DNA: TGTGCCAGCAGATCCACTAGGTCGGCCTACGAGCAGTACTTC
D: .; V: TRBV18; size: once; J: TRBJ2-6; CDR3: CASSPAWGESGANVLTF; DNA: TGTGCCAGCTCACCGGCTTGGGGGGAGTCGGGGGCCAACGTCCTGACTTTC
D: TRBD1; V: TRBV2; size: .; J: TRBJ1-1; CDR3: CASSEMGQGYTEAFF; DNA: TGTGCCAGCAGTGAGATGGGACAGGGTTATACTGAAGCTTTCTTT
D: TRBD1; V: TRBV7-9; size: few; J: TRBJ2-1; CDR3: CASSLGQGVYNEQFF; DNA: TGTGCCAGCAGCTTAGGACAGGGGGTTTACAATGAGCAGTTCTTC
D: .; V: TRBV18; size: .; J: TRBJ1-6; CDR3: CASSPEGRNSPLHF; DNA: TGTGCCAGCTCACCAGAGGGCCGGAATTCACCCCTCCACTTT
D: .; V: TRBV6-5; size: few; J: TRBJ1-2; CDR3: CASTQGRGYGYTF; DNA: TGTGCCAGCACACAGGGAAGGGGCTATGGCTACACCTTC
D: TRBD2; V: TRBV6-1; size: .; J: TRBJ2-1; CDR3: CASSDRPTAGDGEQFF; DNA: TGTGCCAGCAGTGATCGCCCGACCGCGGGGGATGGTGAGCAGTTCTTC
D: .; V: TRBV7-2; size: .; J: TRBJ2-2; CDR3: CASSLALYTGELFF; DNA: TGTGCCAGCAGCTTAGCACTATACACCGGGGAGCTGTTTTTT
D: TRBD1; V: TRBV28; size: .; J: TRBJ1-1; CDR3: CASSSPGQGARLTEAFF; DNA: TGTGCCAGCAGTTCCCCAGGACAGGGGGCACGATTGACTGAAGCTTTCTTT
D: .; V: TRBV6-5; size: .; J: TRBJ2-7; CDR3: CASKGRDYEQYF; DNA: TGTGCCAGCAAGGGCAGGGACTACGAGCAGTACTTC
D: TRBD2; V: TRBV5-1; size: .; J: TRBJ2-7; CDR3: CASSLGLAGPYEQYF; DNA: TGCGCCAGCAGCTTGGGACTAGCGGGGCCCTACGAGCAGTACTTC
D: TRBD1; V: TRBV6-6; size: .; J: TRBJ1-5; CDR3: CASSSGQFSNQPQHF; DNA: TGTGCCAGCAGCTCGGGACAGTTTAGCAATCAGCCCCAGCATTTT
D: .; V: TRBV27; size: .; J: TRBJ2-2; CDR3: CASMKQPNTGELFF; DNA: TGTGCCAGTATGAAACAGCCGAACACCGGGGAGCTGTTTTTT
D: TRBD1; V: TRBV27; size: .; J: TRBJ1-1; CDR3: CASSTNHVGQGHF; DNA: TGTGCCAGCAGTACAAACCATGTAGGACAGGGCCACTTT
D: .; V: TRBV9; size: .; J: TRBJ1-1; CDR3: CASSVGNRRNTEAFF; DNA: TGTGCCAGCAGCGTAGGGAACAGGAGAAACACTGAAGCTTTCTTT